Listed below are T cell receptor beta chains from one sample, sequenced in a study of T cell changes during pregnancy in multiple sclerosis. TCRdb's table, derived via immunoSEQ multiplex PCR, lists solely in-frame clones and lacks some. This table has approximately 48,000 clones, approximately 94% appearing once. Sequencing was performed on CD4+ T cells from peripheral blood mononuclear cells, taken in the second trimester of pregnancy. The receptors were sampled from a female donor with multiple sclerosis, enrolled in a pregnancy study. Both conserved end residues are part of each CDR3. Fields, in order: CDR3 protein, CDR3 DNA, clone size, V gene, J gene, D gene. A D gene is named only where the DNA matches it firmly. Clone sizes are given selectively: once, few, many, or a class where the clone is expanded.

CASSQDQGTYGYTF	TGCGCCAGCAGCCAAGATCAGGGTACCTATGGCTACACCTTC	once	TRBV4-3	TRBJ1-2	.
CASSYTGGDQPQHF	TGTGCCAGCAGCTACACAGGGGGCGATCAGCCCCAGCATTTT	few	TRBV7-2	TRBJ1-5	TRBD1
CASSQIGLAGGYIQYF	TGCGCCAGCAGCCAGATCGGACTAGCGGGGGGTTACATTCAGTACTTC	.	TRBV4-3	TRBJ2-4	TRBD2
CASSLQGRRNTEAFF	TGTGCCAGCAGTCTTCAGGGGCGCCGGAACACTGAAGCTTTCTTT	.	TRBV28	TRBJ1-1	.
CASTRDRGRNEQFF	TGTGCCAGTACCCGGGACAGGGGGAGGAATGAGCAGTTCTTC	.	TRBV19	TRBJ2-1	TRBD1
CATSRGAQPEKLFF	TGTGCCACCAGCAGAGGGGCACAGCCAGAAAAACTGTTTTTT	once	TRBV15	TRBJ1-4	.
CASSLIGGGRTDTQYF	TGTGCCAGCAGCTTAATTGGGGGGGGGCGCACAGATACGCAGTATTTT	.	TRBV11-2	TRBJ2-3	.
CASSPTGTETQYF	TGTGCCAGCAGCCCCACCGGGACTGAGACCCAGTACTTC	.	TRBV6-1	TRBJ2-5	.
CASSQQQGASTEAFF	TGTGCCAGCAGCCAACAACAGGGGGCGAGCACTGAAGCTTTCTTT	.	TRBV4-2	TRBJ1-1	TRBD1
CASSFDRDTEAFF	TGTGCCAGCAGTTTCGACAGGGACACTGAAGCTTTCTTT	once	TRBV6-6	TRBJ1-1	TRBD1
CASSSQETQYF	TGTGCCAGCAGTTCGCAAGAGACCCAGTACTTC	.	TRBV6-6	TRBJ2-5	.
CASSPVGRETQYF	TGTGCCAGCTCACCCGTGGGGCGAGAGACCCAGTACTTC	.	TRBV18	TRBJ2-5	.
CASSPPGGAGNTIYF	TGTGCCAGCAGCCCACCGGGAGGGGCAGGAAACACCATATATTTT	.	TRBV6-6	TRBJ1-3	.
CSVDATLSRGYTF	TGCAGCGTTGATGCCACCTTAAGTCGGGGCTACACCTTC	.	TRBV29-1	TRBJ1-2	.
CASSPSGGETQYF	TGTGCCAGCAGCCCTAGCGGGGGGGAGACCCAGTACTTC	once	TRBV7-3	TRBJ2-5	TRBD2